This TCR beta chain was identified during a study of persistence of HIV-infected CD4 T cells. The immunoSEQ assay was version 4, run in survey mode. TCRdb keeps only in-frame clones here, not all; method: immunoSEQ multiplex PCR. Altogether nearly 20,000 clones are present, 65% being singletons, with the ten largest covering approximately 1.9%. Germline assignment: CDR1 SGHNT and CDR2 YYREEE (reference sequence). The CDR3 contains 16 residues. V was shortened by 5 bases and J by 2 bases, with 19 bases between the two germline ends. The study, taken as a whole, reports: Rare CMV-responding cells carrying HIV-1 proviruses were not analyzed separately for TCR.

Comments on this clone: Its antigen is still unknown.

Cells were stimulated with overlapping HIV-1 Gag 15-mer peptides. CD4+ T cells upregulating both CD40 ligand and CD69 were sorted as responding cells. Donors had CD4+ T cell counts above 400 cells/uL and were CMV-seropositive. A roughly 20-hour stimulation of CD8-depleted PBMCs used anti-CD28/CD49d costimulation, CD40-blocking antibody and enfuvirtide. The sample here was CD4+ T cells sorted from PBMCs after approximately 19-hour stimulation, taken from a patient who received antiretroviral therapy. The source is an adult woman with HIV who was CMV-seropositive. The chain links TRBV5-4 to TRBJ1-1, with D possibly matching TRBD1 (5 bases). CDR3 DNA sequence: TGTGCCAGCAGTCCTACTCCGGGACCCTTAAACACTGAAGCTTTCTTT. It codes for CASSPTPGPLNTEAFF.